These 31 T cell receptor beta chains came from one sample sequenced in a study of T cell changes during pregnancy in multiple sclerosis. TCRdb's copy holds only in-frame clones and misses some; the assay was immunoSEQ multiplex PCR. The repertoire holds roughly 40,000 clones, with 91% as singletons. This specimen consisted of CD4+ T cells from peripheral blood mononuclear cells, obtained before pregnancy. The receptors here all came from a female donor with multiple sclerosis, enrolled in a pregnancy study.

The chain has TRBV20-1 and TRBJ2-7; D may be TRBD1 (6 bases). Trimming pared 0 bases from V and 9 bases from J, leaving 9 bases between. The CDR3 has 11 amino acids. Per germline, CDR1 DFQATT and CDR2 SNEGSKA (reference sequence). DNA of the CDR3: TGCAGTGCTAGAGACAGAGGGGGGCAGTACTTC. Encoded protein: CSARDRGGQYF.

The V call is TRBV5-1, the J call TRBJ2-7; 7 bases line up with TRBD1. CDR3 size: 15 residues. Losses at the gene ends were 0 bases for V and 2 bases for J; bases not matched to a gene: 5. The germline V gene has CDR1 SGHRS and CDR2 YFSETQ. This CDR3 reads CASSLASGTAYEQYF. The CDR3 bases are TGCGCCAGCAGCTTGGCCTCCGGGACAGCCTACGAGCAGTACTTC.

V is TRBV6-5 and J is TRBJ1-6; D might be TRBD1 (5 bases). Germline CDR1 MNHEY, CDR2 SVGAGI. V shed 10 bases and J shed 8 bases, with 21 bases lying between them. CDR3 length: 15 amino acids. The CDR3 loop reads CATNVGRGRDSPLHF. In DNA form, the CDR3 reads TGTGCCACTAATGTGGGAAGGGGAAGAGATTCACCCCTCCACTTT.

The chain employs TRBV14 and TRBJ2-4, with D possibly matching TRBD1 (6 bases). The CDR3 runs 16 residues. Germline CDR1 is SGHDN and CDR2 is FVKESK. V lost 2 bases, J lost 1 base, and 12 bases lay in between. The CDR3 DNA is TGTGCCAGCAGCCAATCAGGGCAGGGGGCCAAAAACATTCAGTACTTC. Amino acid sequence: CASSQSGQGAKNIQYF.

The table lists this clone with a count of one. The V gene is TRBV12-5, the J gene TRBJ1-1; 9 bases map to TRBD1. The length of the CDR3 is 16 residues. CDR1 and CDR2 (germline): LGHNT, FRNRAP. With 2 bases clipped from V and 5 bases from J, the junction kept 9 bases outside the gene matches. CDR3 sequence (DNA): TGTGCTAGTGGTTTGCCCCTGGGACAGGGAGGGACTGAAGCTTTCTTT. Translation: CASGLPLGQGGTEAFF.

In its sample, this clone was seen once. The rearrangement links TRBV19 to TRBJ2-3; possibly TRBD2 for D (5 bases). CDR1 and CDR2 (germline): LNHDA, SQIVND (reference sequence). This CDR3 contains 15 residues. Trimming left V 7 bases short and J 7 bases short, with 21 bases between. The CDR3 DNA reads as TGTGCCAGTAATCCGAGCGGCTGGGCCGGGTATACGCAGTATTTT. Protein sequence: CASNPSGWAGYTQYF.

V and J are TRBV6-5 and TRBJ1-3, with D hard to call. V lost 4 bases and J lost 2, with 6 bases in between. Germline V gives CDR1 MNHEY, CDR2 SVGAGI. This CDR3 has 13 residues. The CDR3: CASSSNTGNTIYF. In DNA form, the CDR3 reads TGTGCCAGCAGTTCGAACACTGGAAACACCATATATTTT.

The CDR3: CASGLTWSNQPQHF. In DNA, the CDR3 is TGTGCTAGTGGTTTAACTTGGAGCAATCAGCCCCAGCATTTT. The chain recombines TRBV12-5 with TRBJ1-5; no clear D. Trimming left V 3 bases short and J 1 base short, with 7 bases between. This CDR3 has 14 amino acids. Germline V gene sequence: CDR1 LGHNT, CDR2 FRNRAP.

This clone was counted once. This sequence joins TRBV9 and TRBJ1-2; D gene uncertain. With 0 bases removed from V and 4 bases from J, the gap between germline ends came to 10 bases. The CDR3 runs 14 residues. In germline, CDR1 is SGDLS, CDR2 YYNGEE. CDR3 DNA: TGTGCCAGCAGCGTAGCAGGCCAGAGCTATGGCTACACCTTC. Protein: CASSVAGQSYGYTF.

This chain joins TRBV7-2 and TRBJ1-1, with D possibly matching TRBD1 (6 bases). The CDR3 spans 14 residues. Germline V CDR1 and CDR2: SGHTA, FQGNSA. V was shortened by 5 bases and J by 0 bases, with 10 bases between the two germline ends. The CDR3 loop is CASSVDRLNTEAFF. DNA for the CDR3: TGTGCCAGCAGCGTGGACAGATTGAACACTGAAGCTTTCTTT.

The CDR3 DNA follows: TGTGCCAGCAGCCAGCGGGGGGGGAACACCGGGGAGCTGTTTTTT. Protein product: CASSQRGGNTGELFF. The chain recombines TRBV25-1 with TRBJ2-2, with 10 bases identical to TRBD2. The germline V gene encodes CDR1 MGHDK and CDR2 SYGVNS. Trimming removed 6 bases from V and 1 base from J; junction bases left unmatched: 2. This CDR3 is 15 amino acids long.

This clone was counted only a few times. The V gene is TRBV19, the J gene TRBJ1-1; D unclear. The germline gives CDR1 LNHDA, CDR2 SQIVND (reference sequence). The CDR3 covers 13 residues. The germline V and J ends were trimmed by 2 bases and 3 bases, with 7 bases remaining between them. CDR3 region: CASSINSYTEAFF. The CDR3, as DNA: TGTGCCAGTAGTATAAACAGTTACACTGAAGCTTTCTTT.

V and J are TRBV5-5 and TRBJ1-1; 11 bases match TRBD1. CDR1 is SGHKS, CDR2 YYEKEE, per germline (reference sequence). This CDR3 is built from 14 residues. The V and J ends lost 4 bases and 4 bases, in that order; junction bases with no gene match: 3. The DNA of the CDR3 is TGTGCCAGCAGCGGAGGGACAGGGGGCACTGAAGCTTTCTTT. Protein sequence: CASSGGTGGTEAFF. Together with reference TRBV5-5 and TRBJ1-1, the CDR3 gives the full variable domain: DAGVTQSPTHLIKTRGQQVTLRCSPISGHKSVSWYQQVLGQGPQFIFQYYEKEERGRGNFPDRFSARQFPNYSSELNVNALLLGDSALYLCASSGGTGGTEAFFGQGTRLTVV.

The rearrangement uses TRBV4-2 and TRBJ1-2; D uncertain. This CDR3 comprises 13 residues. Trimming took off 4 bases at V and 2 bases at J, with 8 bases between the two ends. Germline V gives CDR1 LGHNA, CDR2 YNFKEQ. The CDR3 loop is CASSPLSNYGYTF. CDR3 nucleotides: TGTGCCAGCAGCCCTCTGAGCAACTATGGCTACACCTTC.

The chain joins TRBV7-8 to TRBJ2-7; D is ambiguous. The CDR3 is made up of 15 amino acids. The germline V gene has CDR1 SGHVS and CDR2 FQNEAQ. The ends were cut back, 3 bases at V and 2 bases at J, with 14 bases in the middle. The CDR3 DNA is TGTGCCAGCAGCTTTGCGCCGAATCCGCCCTACGAGCAGTACTTC. Translated, it gives CASSFAPNPPYEQYF.

This chain's CDR3 is CASSDSHRSTLHF. The CDR3 DNA reads TGCGCCAGCAGTGATTCGCATAGGAGCACCCTCCACTTT. This sequence joins TRBV10-1 and TRBJ1-6, with unresolved D. Per the germline V gene, CDR1 is WNHNN and CDR2 is SYGVQD (reference sequence). V was clipped by 3 bases and J by 14 bases, with 14 bases between them. There are 13 residues in the CDR3.

This clone was found a few times. This chain connects TRBV30 to TRBJ2-7; 11 bases match TRBD2. After removal of 7 bases from V and 3 bases from J, the junction contained 8 bases not matched to a gene. CDR1 and CDR2 (germline): GTSNPN, SVGIG (reference sequence). CDR3 length equals 14 residues. The CDR3 sequence: CASSTLAGGYEQYF. In DNA, the CDR3 is TGTGCCTCGTCCACTCTAGCGGGGGGCTACGAGCAGTACTTC.

The chain employs TRBV27 and TRBJ1-2, with D tentatively TRBD1 (5 bases). The CDR3 consists of 15 residues. The ends were cut back, 5 bases at V and 8 bases at J, with 21 bases in the middle. Germline V gives CDR1 MNHEY, CDR2 SMNVEV (reference sequence). CDR3 in amino acids: CASSKNRLTQGGYTF. DNA of the CDR3: TGTGCCAGCAGTAAGAATAGGCTAACCCAGGGAGGCTACACCTTC.

The chain links TRBV6-6 to TRBJ1-5; TRBD1 might be the D (6 bases). With 6 bases removed from V and 3 bases from J, the gap between germline ends came to 12 bases. Germline V CDR1 and CDR2: MNHNY, SVGAGI (reference sequence). CDR3 size: 14 residues. CDR3 nucleotides: TGTGCCAGCAGCTGGGGGCAGCCCAATCAGCCCCAGCATTTT. It encodes CASSWGQPNQPQHF.

This clone came up once. The J gene is TRBJ2-3, the V gene TRBV5-4; TRBD2 agrees at 8 bases. The CDR3 runs 14 residues. J lost 8 bases, V lost 0 bases, and 5 bases had no gene match. Germline CDR1 and CDR2: SGHNT and YYREEE (reference sequence). The CDR3 DNA reads as TGTGCCAGCAGCTTGGACGGGGGGGATGGTACGCAGTATTTT. This translates into CASSLDGGDGTQYF. The full variable domain, its missing parts supplied by reference TRBV5-4 and TRBJ2-3, is ETGVTQSPTHLIKTRGQQVTLRCSSQSGHNTVSWYQQALGQGPQFIFQYYREEENGRGNFPPRFSGLQFPNYSSELNVNALELDDSALYLCASSLDGGDGTQYFGPGTRLTVL.

The chain carries TRBV6-5 and TRBJ1-1; no reliable D call. Trimming took off 6 bases at V and 2 bases at J, with 4 bases between the two ends. The CDR3 loop spans 11 amino acids. Per the germline V gene, CDR1 is MNHEY and CDR2 is SVGAGI. CDR3 loop: CASRSNTEAFF. The CDR3 DNA reads TGTGCCAGCAGAAGCAACACTGAAGCTTTCTTT.

V gene TRBV2 combines with J gene TRBJ1-2; the D gene is possibly TRBD1 (6 bases). The V end lost 6 bases, the J end lost 7 bases, and 15 bases lay between the germline ends. CDR1 is SNHLY, CDR2 FYNNEI, per germline. The CDR3 runs 13 residues. CDR3 in amino acids: CASSVTGKGGYTF. The CDR3 bases are TGTGCCAGCAGCGTCACAGGGAAGGGTGGCTACACCTTC.

The chain has TRBV5-4 and TRBJ2-1, with D maybe TRBD2 (7 bases). V lost 1 base to trimming and J lost 5 bases, with 10 bases between them. The CDR3 is 14 amino acids. Germline assignment: CDR1 SGHNT and CDR2 YYREEE (reference sequence). The CDR3 DNA sequence: TGTGCCAGCAGCTTGAGGGGGGGTCACAATGAGCAGTTCTTC. This codes for CASSLRGGHNEQFF. Supplemented by reference TRBV5-4 and TRBJ2-1, the full variable domain reads ETGVTQSPTHLIKTRGQQVTLRCSSQSGHNTVSWYQQALGQGPQFIFQYYREEENGRGNFPPRFSGLQFPNYSSELNVNALELDDSALYLCASSLRGGHNEQFFGPGTRLTVL.

The chain employs TRBV11-2 and TRBJ2-1; 8 nucleotides match TRBD2. Germline V gene data show CDR1 as SGHAT and CDR2 as FQNNGV. The CDR3 loop spans 15 amino acids. With V trimmed by 4 bases and J by 2 bases, 4 bases remained unmatched. CDR3 in DNA: TGTGCCAGCAGCTCATCGGGGGGGCCCTACAATGAGCAGTTCTTC. This gives the protein CASSSSGGPYNEQFF.

The table lists this clone with a count of one. The chain uses TRBV10-2 and TRBJ2-5, with TRBD1 matching over 9 bases. Losses at the gene ends were 8 bases for V and 4 bases for J; bases not matched to a gene: 11. Germline CDR1 WSHSY, CDR2 SAAADI. This CDR3 region has 15 residues. CDR3 DNA: TGCGCCAGCGGTCATCTCCACAGGGGGCCAGAGACCCAGTACTTC. Translating gives CASGHLHRGPETQYF.

The chain carries TRBV7-9 and TRBJ2-7, with 9 bases aligning to TRBD1. Germline CDR1 and CDR2: SEHNR and FQNEAQ (reference sequence). The V and J ends lost 0 bases and 3 bases, in that order; junction bases with no gene match: 3. This CDR3 has 15 residues. The CDR3 region is CASSLAGQGSYEQYF. The CDR3 region has the DNA TGTGCCAGCAGCTTAGCGGGACAGGGAAGCTACGAGCAGTACTTC.

This clone occurred a few times. For the CDR3, the DNA is TGTGCCAGCAGCTTAGTGGCTGGGACAGGGGTCGGCCTTAATCAGCCCCAGCATTTT. This sequence encodes CASSLVAGTGVGLNQPQHF. This chain connects TRBV7-2 to TRBJ1-5, with 10 bases that match TRBD1. In germline, CDR1 is SGHTA, CDR2 FQGNSA. Trimming removed 1 base from V and 4 bases from J; junction bases left unmatched: 13. This CDR3 spans 19 amino acids.

The V and J genes are TRBV6-4 and TRBJ2-3; maybe TRBD1 (5 bases). CDR3 length: 13 residues. The germline V gene has CDR1 MRHNA and CDR2 SNTAGT. Trimming pared 8 bases from V and 10 bases from J, leaving 19 bases between. The CDR3 nucleotides read TGTGCCAGCGCCTCGACCTTACAGGCGTCGCAGTATTTT. It yields the protein CASASTLQASQYF.

On this clone: One junction end disagrees with the germline gene, perhaps due to a read error. The J gene is TRBJ1-1, the V gene TRBV18, with D perhaps matching TRBD1 (6 bases). Germline V gene lookup returns CDR1 KGHSH and CDR2 LQKENI. The CDR3 sequence is 13 residues long. The CDR3 spells CASSPIRDTEAFF. The CDR3, as DNA: TGTGCCAGCTCACCAATTAGGGACACCGAAGCTTTCTTT.

This sequence joins TRBV6-5 and TRBJ2-6; weak D call: TRBD1 (5 bases). The V end lost 0 bases, the J end lost 0 bases, and 6 bases lay between the germline ends. Germline V gene lookup returns CDR1 MNHEY and CDR2 SVGAGI. The CDR3 is made up of 16 amino acids. Here the CDR3 reads CASSYSTVSGANVLTF. The CDR3 DNA reads as TGTGCCAGCAGTTACTCGACAGTCTCTGGGGCCAACGTCCTGACTTTC.

The V gene is TRBV27, the J gene TRBJ2-7; 9 bases fit TRBD2. The CDR3 is 14 residues long. The V gene end was trimmed by 5 bases and the J gene end by 8 bases; junction bases not matched to a gene: 10. CDR1 MNHEY and CDR2 SMNVEV come from the germline V gene (reference sequence). The chain's CDR3 is CASSQYAGGFKQYF. In DNA, the CDR3 is TGTGCCAGCAGTCAATATGCGGGAGGGTTTAAGCAGTACTTC.